Listed below are T cell receptor beta chains from one sample, sequenced in a study of blood T cell repertoires in COVID-19. The method was immunoSEQ multiplex PCR; TCRdb's version includes in-frame clones alone and lacks a portion of them. The data hold some 250,000 clones, with nearly 90% observed a single time. The sample was peripheral blood. These receptor sequences come from a woman in her twenties or thirties with acute or convalescent COVID-19. CDR3s include the opening cysteine and the closing phenylalanine or tryptophan. D genes are given only for firm matches.

d_gene: TRBD2; len: 18; v_gene: TRBV27; j_gene: TRBJ2-5; CDR3nt: TGTGCCAGCAGTCCCTATAGCGGGAGAGGAGATCTAAAAGAGACCCAGTACTTC; CDR3aa: CASSPYSGRGDLKETQYF
d_gene: .; len: 17; v_gene: TRBV5-6; j_gene: TRBJ1-3; CDR3nt: TGTGCCAGCAGCGAGGCGGGGGTCCTAGTTTCACGGAACACCATATATTTT; CDR3aa: CASSEAGVLVSRNTIYF
d_gene: .; len: 16; v_gene: TRBV18; j_gene: TRBJ1-4; CDR3nt: TGTGCCAGCTCACCACCGACTAGTACGGCGTTTGAAAAACTGTTTTTT; CDR3aa: CASSPPTSTAFEKLFF
d_gene: .; len: 15; v_gene: TRBV12-5; j_gene: TRBJ2-2; CDR3nt: TGTGCTAGTGCCCCCGACAGACCGAACACCGGGGAGCTGTTTTTT; CDR3aa: CASAPDRPNTGELFF
d_gene: TRBD2; len: 15; v_gene: TRBV10-2; j_gene: TRBJ2-7; CDR3nt: TGCGCCAGCAGTGTTAGCGGGGAGGCAAGGGACGAGCAGTACTTC; CDR3aa: CASSVSGEARDEQYF
d_gene: .; len: 17; v_gene: TRBV27; j_gene: TRBJ1-4; CDR3nt: TGTGCCAGCAGTCCCTGGGAGGGAGCGAGGGTCTCGGAAAAACTGTTTTTT; CDR3aa: CASSPWEGARVSEKLFF
d_gene: TRBD1; len: 14; v_gene: TRBV29-1; j_gene: TRBJ1-1; CDR3nt: TGCAGCGTGGGGACAGGGGGTTGGAACACTGAAGCTTTCTTT; CDR3aa: CSVGTGGWNTEAFF
d_gene: .; len: 16; v_gene: TRBV19; j_gene: TRBJ1-2; CDR3nt: TGTGCCAGTAGTATGCACAGCCAGGCGAAAGGCTATGGCTACACCTTC; CDR3aa: CASSMHSQAKGYGYTF
d_gene: TRBD1; len: 14; v_gene: TRBV9; j_gene: TRBJ1-6; CDR3nt: TGTGCCAGCAGCCACACAGGGGTTAGTTCACCCCTCCACTTT; CDR3aa: CASSHTGVSSPLHF
d_gene: TRBD1; len: 18; v_gene: TRBV19; j_gene: TRBJ2-2; CDR3nt: TGTGCCAGTAGTATCGGGACAGGGGGCTTTGCGAACACCGGGGAGCTGTTTTTT; CDR3aa: CASSIGTGGFANTGELFF
d_gene: .; len: 17; v_gene: TRBV19; j_gene: TRBJ1-3; CDR3nt: TGTGCCAGTAGTATGCGAAGTCCCCCGAGCTCTGGAAACACCATATATTTT; CDR3aa: CASSMRSPPSSGNTIYF
d_gene: TRBD1; len: 15; v_gene: TRBV9; j_gene: TRBJ2-1; CDR3nt: TGTGCCAGCAGCGTAGCGGTACAGGGGGGCAATGAGCAGTTCTTC; CDR3aa: CASSVAVQGGNEQFF